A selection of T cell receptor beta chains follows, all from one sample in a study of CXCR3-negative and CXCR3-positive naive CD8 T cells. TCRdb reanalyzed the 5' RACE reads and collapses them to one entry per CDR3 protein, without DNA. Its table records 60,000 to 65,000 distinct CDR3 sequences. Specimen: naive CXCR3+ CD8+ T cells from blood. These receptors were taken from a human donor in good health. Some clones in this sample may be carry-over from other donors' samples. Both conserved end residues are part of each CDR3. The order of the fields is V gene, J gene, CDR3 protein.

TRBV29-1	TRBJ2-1	CSVSLLGLEDNEQFF
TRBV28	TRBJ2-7	CASSFTGVRSEQYF
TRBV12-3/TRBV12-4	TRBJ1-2	CASSLTQGYSVDYTF
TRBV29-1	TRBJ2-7	CSVEDEGLGLEQYF
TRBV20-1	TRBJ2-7	CSARDTVLSYEQYF
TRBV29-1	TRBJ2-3	CSVEGSGVADTQYF
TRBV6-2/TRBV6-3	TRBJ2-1	CASSYSRRGGMNEQFF
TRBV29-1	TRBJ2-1	CSVGTQFSPGTLRGYNEQFF
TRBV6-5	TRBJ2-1	CASTRTGGSFYNEQFF
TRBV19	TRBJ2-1	CATSDGINEQFF
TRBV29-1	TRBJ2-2	CSVGKGSYTGELFF
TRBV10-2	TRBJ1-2	CASSFGGAREGYTF
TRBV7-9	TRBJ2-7	CASSLVDSYEQYF
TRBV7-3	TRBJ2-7	CASSLTGAASSYEQYF
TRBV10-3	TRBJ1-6	CAISEWPGTGDSPLHF
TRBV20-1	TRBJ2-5	CSAPSILAGRKETQYF
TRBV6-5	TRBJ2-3	CASSWYTEDTQYF
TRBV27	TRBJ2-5	CASTEIGTVQETQYF
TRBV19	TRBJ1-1	CASIEGAYTEAFF
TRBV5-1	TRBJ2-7	CASSFTGEFDEQYF
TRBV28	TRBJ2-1	CASRSSRGQFF
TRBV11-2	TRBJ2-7	CASNPNTETFYEQYF
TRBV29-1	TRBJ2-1	CSAGTSSYNEQFF